These 21 T cell receptor beta chains were all obtained from the same sample, sequenced in a study of a mutant IDH1 vaccine in newly diagnosed glioma. This table comes from immunoSEQ multiplex PCR, and its TCRdb copy is limited to in-frame clones, with some not included. This sample yields about 68,000 clones, of which 79% are seen a single time; more than 6.5% belongs to the top ten. Specified time point: baseline, week 1 (first vaccination visit). Stated treatment: pre-vaccination baseline after standard-of-care therapy. The sample in question was PBMCs, obtained from a glioma patient treated with radiotherapy, temozolomide or both. The receptors stem from a man aged 45 to 65 with glioma.

This clone was observed once. The rearrangement uses TRBV6-1 and TRBJ2-2; 10 bases map to TRBD1. V shed 7 bases, J shed 6 bases, and the junction held 8 bases outside the gene matches. This CDR3 region has 15 residues. The germline gives CDR1 MNHNS, CDR2 SASEGT. This CDR3 reads CASTQGGQGSGELFF. The CDR3 region has the DNA TGTGCCAGCACCCAAGGGGGACAGGGGTCCGGGGAGCTGTTTTTT.

This rearrangement joins TRBV7-8 to TRBJ2-7, with 12 bases aligning to TRBD2. This CDR3 is 16 amino acids long. The J segment lost 0 bases and the V segment lost 5 bases, leaving 5 bases of the junction unmatched. Germline V gives CDR1 SGHVS, CDR2 FQNEAQ. In DNA, the CDR3 is TGTGCCAGCAGCACCGGGGGACTAGCGGGCTCCTACGAGCAGTACTTC. The encoded protein is CASSTGGLAGSYEQYF.

The chain recombines TRBV7-9 with TRBJ1-1, with D unresolved. Germline V gene data show CDR1 as SEHNR and CDR2 as FQNEAQ (reference sequence). With 2 bases removed from V and 0 bases from J, the gap between germline ends came to 7 bases. This CDR3 has 14 residues. The chain's CDR3 is CASSLKSVNTEAFF. In DNA, the CDR3 is TGTGCCAGCAGCTTAAAATCCGTGAACACTGAAGCTTTCTTT.

The rearrangement links TRBV9 to TRBJ2-7, with a possible D match to TRBD1 (5 bases). The V and J ends lost 0 bases and 2 bases respectively, with 18 bases between them. Germline V lookup: CDR1 SGDLS, CDR2 YYNGEE. The CDR3 length is 17 residues. CDR3 in amino acids: CASSVGVGSGLTYEQYF. In nucleotides, the CDR3 is TGTGCCAGCAGCGTAGGCGTTGGGTCAGGGCTAACCTACGAGCAGTACTTC. Using reference TRBV9 and TRBJ2-7 for the parts outside the CDR3, the full variable domain is DSGVTQTPKHLITATGQRVTLRCSPRSGDLSVYWYQQSLDQGLQFLIQYYNGEERAKGNILERFSAQQFPDLHSELNLSSLELGDSALYFCASSVGVGSGLTYEQYFGPGTRLTVT.

The CDR3 loop reads CASSLTQETQYF. The CDR3 region has the DNA TGTGCCAGCTCACTTACGCAAGAGACCCAGTACTTC. V and J are TRBV18 and TRBJ2-5; D uncertain. This CDR3 has 12 residues. V gave up 4 bases and J gave up 2 bases, with 5 bases separating them. Germline V gives CDR1 KGHSH, CDR2 LQKENI.

The rearrangement joins TRBV25-1 to TRBJ1-6, with D possibly matching TRBD1 (5 bases). Trimming left V 0 bases short and J 8 bases short, with 11 bases between. Germline lookup yields CDR1 MGHDK and CDR2 SYGVNS. CDR3 length equals 15 residues. The CDR3 DNA reads TGTGCCAGCAGTGAATATCGGGGCAGGGATTCACCCCTCCACTTT. Protein: CASSEYRGRDSPLHF.

This chain connects TRBV19 to TRBJ1-1; 7 nucleotides agree with TRBD1. The trim removed 5 bases at V and 6 bases at J, leaving 6 bases unmatched. Per germline, CDR1 LNHDA and CDR2 SQIVND (reference sequence). The CDR3 sequence is 13 residues long. CDR3 protein: CASSASTGAEAFF. In DNA, the CDR3 is TGTGCCAGTAGTGCCTCTACAGGGGCTGAAGCTTTCTTT. The variable domain in full, with the rest retrieved from reference TRBV19 and TRBJ1-1, is DGGITQSPKYLFRKEGQNVTLSCEQNLNHDAMYWYRQDPGQGLRLIYYSQIVNDFQKGDIAEGYSVSREKKESFPLTVTSAQKNPTAFYLCASSASTGAEAFFGQGTRLTVV.

The chain recombines TRBV30 with TRBJ2-6, with TRBD1 matching 9 bases. Germline V gene data show CDR1 as GTSNPN and CDR2 as SVGIG (reference sequence). J gave up 2 bases and V 4 bases, and 3 bases lay outside the gene matches. This CDR3 is 15 amino acids long. CDR3 coding DNA: TGTGCCTGGAAGACAGGGGGACCTGGGGCCAACGTCCTGACTTTC. This encodes CAWKTGGPGANVLTF.

J is TRBJ1-5 and V is TRBV2; 8 bases agree with TRBD1. The CDR3 has 13 residues. The germline V gene has CDR1 SNHLY and CDR2 FYNNEI. J was trimmed by 6 bases and V by 11 bases; bases with no gene match: 9. CDR3 in amino acids: CAEGQAGGQPQHF. The CDR3 DNA follows: TGTGCCGAGGGACAGGCGGGGGGTCAGCCCCAGCATTTT.

This clone was counted once. This chain uses TRBV5-5 with TRBJ2-2; TRBD1 aligns across 8 bases. J gave up 0 bases and V 0 bases, and 10 bases lay outside the gene matches. In germline, CDR1 is SGHKS, CDR2 YYEKEE (reference sequence). The CDR3 totals 19 residues. Here the CDR3 reads CASSLEEDRDISNTGELFF. CDR3 in DNA: TGTGCCAGCAGCTTGGAGGAGGACAGGGATATATCGAACACCGGGGAGCTGTTTTTT. Complete variable domain (other parts from reference TRBV5-5 and TRBJ2-2): DAGVTQSPTHLIKTRGQQVTLRCSPISGHKSVSWYQQVLGQGPQFIFQYYEKEERGRGNFPDRFSARQFPNYSSELNVNALLLGDSALYLCASSLEEDRDISNTGELFFGEGSRLTVL.

The genes are TRBV7-3 and TRBJ2-5; D not resolved. The CDR3 spans 13 residues. CDR1 is SGHTA, CDR2 FQGTGA, per germline. V shed 8 bases and J shed 2 bases, with 12 bases lying between them. CDR3 amino acids: CASRPDGQETQYF. The CDR3 DNA reads TGTGCCAGCCGCCCGGACGGTCAAGAGACCCAGTACTTC.

CDR3 nucleotides: TGTGCCAGCAGTTACGAGTCGGGGGGGCTGAAAGAGACCCAGTACTTC. This sequence encodes CASSYESGGLKETQYF. This chain joins TRBV6-6 and TRBJ2-5, with 8 bases lining up with TRBD2. The trim removed 2 bases at V and 3 bases at J, leaving 8 bases unmatched. The CDR3 covers 16 residues. Germline V CDR1 and CDR2: MNHNY, SVGAGI (reference sequence).

The chain has TRBV2 and TRBJ2-5; TRBD1 agrees at 10 bases. Germline CDR1 is SNHLY and CDR2 is FYNNEI. CDR3 size: 15 residues. The V gene end was trimmed by 4 bases and the J gene end by 5 bases; junction bases not matched to a gene: 7. CDR3 DNA: TGTGCCAGCAGTGGGACAGGGGGTGGTTGGGAGACCCAGTACTTC. Translating gives CASSGTGGGWETQYF.

The chain combines TRBV4-3 with TRBJ1-5; D is perhaps TRBD1 (5 bases). Between the trimmed V and J ends, which lost 0 bases and 4 bases, there was a span of 7 bases. The CDR3 consists of 14 residues. Germline CDR1 is LGHNA and CDR2 is YSLEER. CDR3 loop: CASSQDWGNQPQHF. CDR3 coding DNA: TGCGCCAGCAGCCAAGATTGGGGGAATCAGCCCCAGCATTTT.

V is TRBV14 and J is TRBJ1-2, with D unresolved. V shed 6 bases and J shed 7 bases, with 18 bases lying between them. Germline V gives CDR1 SGHDN, CDR2 FVKESK. The CDR3 length is 14 residues. The CDR3 is CASRPRVSMSGYTF. The CDR3, as DNA: TGTGCCAGCAGACCCCGTGTGTCAATGAGTGGCTACACCTTC.

The CDR3 spells CASSVSGKRRYF. DNA of the CDR3: TGTGCCAGCAGTGTTTCAGGGAAGCGCCGGTACTTC. This chain links TRBV6-1 with TRBJ2-7; tentatively, D is TRBD1 (5 bases). There are 12 residues in the CDR3. The germline V gene has CDR1 MNHNS and CDR2 SASEGT. V was clipped by 4 bases and J by 12 bases, with 16 bases between them.

The chain joins TRBV19 to TRBJ1-6; D unclear. CDR1 LNHDA and CDR2 SQIVND come from the germline V gene (reference sequence). The CDR3 extends over 11 amino acids. With 4 bases removed from V and 14 bases from J, the gap between germline ends came to 9 bases. The CDR3 region has the DNA TGTGCCAGTAGTAATTCCTTCACCCTCCACTTT. It translates to CASSNSFTLHF.

The table lists this clone with a few counts. The gene calls are TRBV6-1 and TRBJ1-1; 8 bases map to TRBD1. V dropped 6 bases and J dropped 3; count of bases not matched to a gene: 6. The CDR3 spans 14 residues. CDR1 is MNHNS and CDR2 is SASEGT in the germline V gene. CDR3 DNA sequence: TGTGCCAGCAGCCTCGGACAGGGTTACACTGAAGCTTTCTTT. Its protein product is CASSLGQGYTEAFF.

This rearrangement joins TRBV4-3 to TRBJ1-1, with unresolved D. V was pared by 4 bases and J by 6 bases, with 15 bases between. From germline, CDR1 is LGHNA and CDR2 YSLEER. This CDR3 is built from 14 residues. CDR3 DNA sequence: TGCGCCAGCAGCCCCAATGTAGGTAGGCCTGAAGCTTTCTTT. It is translated as CASSPNVGRPEAFF.

This chain links TRBV25-1 with TRBJ1-1; TRBD1 matches 9 bases. This CDR3 spans 12 amino acids. V lost 8 bases and J lost 7; bases outside the gene matches: 5. Germline V gene sequence: CDR1 MGHDK, CDR2 SYGVNS. The CDR3 nucleotides read TGTGCCAGCCGGGACAGGGCGGGTGAAGCTTTCTTT. Translating gives CASRDRAGEAFF.

The rearrangement joins TRBV4-1 to TRBJ1-3; D is unresolved. Trimming left V 0 bases short and J 5 bases short, with 2 bases between. CDR3 length equals 12 residues. Germline V gives CDR1 MGHRA, CDR2 YSYEKL. The CDR3 protein is CASSQDRNTIYF. The CDR3 DNA sequence: TGCGCCAGCAGCCAAGACAGAAACACCATATATTTT.